This TCR beta chain originates from a study of blood T cell repertoires in COVID-19. Study-level background: Whether acute or convalescent, the COVID-19 samples came from the United States, Italy and Spain. Sources were T cells, B-cell-depleted T cells, or PBMCs; the material itself was cDNA or gDNA.

As handled by the study authors: Reference gene primer amplification yielded estimated nucleated cell counts. TCRdb's copy holds only in-frame clones and misses some; the assay was immunoSEQ multiplex PCR. The DNA was the basis for D and trimming; V, J and clone size are from that table. Among some 81,000 clones, 90% to 95% were seen once, and the ten largest hold around 4%. Germline V gene data show CDR1 as KGHSH and CDR2 as LQKENI. The CDR3 has 13 residues. V lost 4 bases, J lost 0 bases, and 6 bases lay in between. Sequenced input: peripheral blood. The rearrangement joins TRBV18 to TRBJ2-5, with no clear D. This TCR derives from a human donor with active COVID-19. The donor label of this sample is uncertain. DNA for the CDR3: TGTGCCAGCTCACAGGAGAACCAAGAGACCCAGTACTTC. Its protein product is CASSQENQETQYF. The complete variable domain, with remaining parts taken from reference TRBV18 and TRBJ2-5, reads NAGVMQNPRHLVRRRGQEARLRCSPMKGHSHVYWYRQLPEEGLKFMVYLQKENIIDESGMPKERFSAEFPKEGPSILRIQQVVRGDSAAYFCASSQENQETQYFGPGTRLLVL.